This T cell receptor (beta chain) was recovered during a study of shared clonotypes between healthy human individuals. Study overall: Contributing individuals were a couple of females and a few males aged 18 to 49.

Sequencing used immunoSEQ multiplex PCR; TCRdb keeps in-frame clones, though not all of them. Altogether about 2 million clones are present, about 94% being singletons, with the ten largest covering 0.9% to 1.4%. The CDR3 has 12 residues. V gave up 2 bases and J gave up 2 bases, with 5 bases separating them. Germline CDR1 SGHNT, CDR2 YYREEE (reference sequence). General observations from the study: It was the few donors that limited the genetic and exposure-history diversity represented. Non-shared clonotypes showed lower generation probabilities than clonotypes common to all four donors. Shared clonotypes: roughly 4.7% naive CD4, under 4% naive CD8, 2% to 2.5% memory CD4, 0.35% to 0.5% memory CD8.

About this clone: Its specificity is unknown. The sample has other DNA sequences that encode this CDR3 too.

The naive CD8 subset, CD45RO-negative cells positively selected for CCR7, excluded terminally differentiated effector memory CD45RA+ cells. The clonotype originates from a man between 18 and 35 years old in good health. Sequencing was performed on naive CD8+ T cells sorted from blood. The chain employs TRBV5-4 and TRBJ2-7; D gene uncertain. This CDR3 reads CASSLRPYEQYF. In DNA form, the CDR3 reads TGTGCCAGCAGCTTAAGGCCCTACGAGCAGTACTTC.